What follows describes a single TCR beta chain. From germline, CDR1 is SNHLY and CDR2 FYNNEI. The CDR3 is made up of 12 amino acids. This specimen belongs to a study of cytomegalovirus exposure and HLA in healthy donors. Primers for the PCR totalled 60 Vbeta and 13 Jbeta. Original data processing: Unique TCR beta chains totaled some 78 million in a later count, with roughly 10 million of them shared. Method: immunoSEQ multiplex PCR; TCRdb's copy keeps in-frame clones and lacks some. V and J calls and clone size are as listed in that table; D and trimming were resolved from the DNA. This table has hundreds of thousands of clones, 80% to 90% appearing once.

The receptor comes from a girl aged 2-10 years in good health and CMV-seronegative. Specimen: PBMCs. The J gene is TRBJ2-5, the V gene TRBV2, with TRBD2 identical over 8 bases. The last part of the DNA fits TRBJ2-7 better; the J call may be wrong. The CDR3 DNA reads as TGTGCCAGCGGGGGACTAGCCTACGAGCAGTACTTC. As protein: CASGGLAYEQYF.